Following are 4 T cell receptor beta chains from one sample sequenced in a study of blood T cell repertoires in COVID-19. The repertoire was sequenced with immunoSEQ multiplex PCR; TCRdb's copy has only in-frame clones and lacks some. The sample lists roughly 250,000 clones, roughly 90% occurring once. The sequenced sample consisted of peripheral blood. These receptors all stem from a woman in her thirties or forties who had recovered from COVID-19.

The chain joins TRBV6-1 to TRBJ2-5, with a possible D match to TRBD1 (5 bases). V lost 3 bases to trimming and J lost 3 bases, with 14 bases between them. This CDR3 region has 15 residues. Germline V CDR1 and CDR2: MNHNS, SASEGT. As DNA, the CDR3 is TGTGCCAGCAGTGACCGCTCGACAGAGAAAGAGACCCAGTACTTC. Encoded protein: CASSDRSTEKETQYF.

The chain joins TRBV7-6 to TRBJ2-3; TRBD2 matches at 8 bases. With V trimmed by 0 bases and J by 0 bases, 2 bases remained unmatched. The germline V gene encodes CDR1 SGHVS and CDR2 FNYEAQ. This CDR3 region has 16 residues. The CDR3 DNA follows: TGTGCCAGCAGCTTAGCTGGCGGGGGGAGCACAGATACGCAGTATTTT. This gives the protein CASSLAGGGSTDTQYF.

V gene TRBV28 combines with J gene TRBJ2-7, with D possibly TRBD1 on 5 matching bases. The ends were cut back, 5 bases at V and 3 bases at J, with 17 bases in the middle. The CDR3 spans 15 residues. Germline CDR1 reads MDHEN; CDR2 reads SYDVKM. This chain's CDR3 is CASSGRGRANYEQYF. CDR3 in DNA: TGTGCCAGCAGTGGCCGCGGCAGGGCCAACTACGAGCAGTACTTC.

A few counts support this clone. The gene calls are TRBV5-6 and TRBJ1-3, with 7 bases fitting TRBD1. V was pared by 3 bases and J by 5 bases, with 11 bases of the junction left unmatched. Germline CDR1 and CDR2: SGHDT and YYEEEE. The CDR3 is 16 residues long. CDR3 sequence: CASSSGTAPLRNTIYF. The CDR3 DNA follows: TGTGCCAGCAGCTCTGGGACAGCTCCTTTGAGAAACACCATATATTTT.